Following are 27 T cell receptor beta chains from one sample sequenced in a study of metastatic and nonmetastatic thyroid tumors (dated by TCRdb to about 2020). None of the patients had been given any treatment before thyroid surgery. The method was PCR. Sequencing took place on an Illumina HiSeq 4000. TCRdb reran the public reads through fastp at Q25 and MiXCR, keeping productive beta chains. This sample comprises about 25,000 clones, around a fifth of them detected only once. Approximately 4.2% of the sample rests with the top ten. Material: blood. These receptors were collected from a male donor with papillary thyroid cancer or a benign thyroid nodule (not recorded which). Some clones in this sample may be carry-over from other donors' samples.

The chain recombines TRBV7-9 with TRBJ1-2, with TRBD1 matching 7 bases. The CDR3 is made up of 14 amino acids. Germline V gene sequence: CDR1 SEHNR, CDR2 FQNEAQ (reference sequence). The V segment lost 1 base and the J segment 4 bases; nucleotides outside the gene matches: 3. CDR3 region: CASSLGQGTYGYTF. The CDR3 DNA is TGTGCCAGCAGCTTAGGACAGGGTACCTATGGCTACACCTTC.

The table lists this clone with many counts. This chain connects TRBV7-6 to TRBJ2-1; 9 positions agree with TRBD2. This CDR3 spans 16 amino acids. Germline CDR1 and CDR2: SGHVS and FNYEAQ. V dropped 3 bases and J dropped 4; count of bases not matched to a gene: 7. The chain's CDR3 is CASSLTSGLHYNEQFF. DNA of the CDR3: TGTGCCAGCAGCTTGACTAGCGGCTTGCATTACAATGAGCAGTTCTTC.

This clone appeared many times. This chain uses TRBV11-2 with TRBJ2-2, with TRBD1 matching 10 bases. The ends lost 3 bases at V and 2 bases at J; junction bases unmatched: 6. The CDR3 runs to 17 residues. Germline assignment: CDR1 SGHAT and CDR2 FQNNGV. The CDR3 sequence is CASSFRQGAANTGELFF. In nucleotides, the CDR3 is TGTGCCAGCAGCTTCCGACAGGGGGCGGCCAACACCGGGGAGCTGTTTTTT.

There are many counts of this clone. The rearrangement links TRBV30 to TRBJ1-3, with D perhaps matching TRBD1 (6 bases). Germline values: CDR1 GTSNPN, CDR2 SVGIG (reference sequence). The CDR3 is made up of 14 amino acids. V was cut by 0 bases and J by 3 bases, with 9 bases left in between. CDR3 sequence: CAWSVQQGGNTIYF. In DNA form, the CDR3 reads TGTGCCTGGAGTGTACAACAGGGTGGAAACACCATATATTTT.

There are many counts of this clone. V usage is TRBV4-1 and J usage is TRBJ2-7; tentatively, D is TRBD1 or TRBD2 (5 bases each). Trimming removed 4 bases at V and 7 bases at J, with 17 bases between. Germline V gene data show CDR1 as MGHRA and CDR2 as YSYEKL. CDR3 length equals 14 residues. The CDR3 loop reads CASSPPGTALEQYF. CDR3 DNA sequence: TGCGCCAGCAGCCCTCCGGGGACGGCCCTAGAGCAGTACTTC.

By share of the sample, this clone is medium-sized. The chain is built from TRBV6-1 and TRBJ1-2; D unresolved. CDR1 MNHNS and CDR2 SASEGT come from the germline V gene. V lost 0 bases and J lost 12, with 11 bases in between. The length of the CDR3 is 12 residues. The CDR3 nucleotides are TGTGCCAGCAGTGAAGCACCGCTCCAACACACCTTC. This codes for CASSEAPLQHTF.

The chain uses TRBV5-1 and TRBJ2-5; D is unclear. The CDR3 is 16 amino acids. Germline loops: CDR1 SGHRS, CDR2 YFSETQ. V was trimmed by 3 bases and J by 0 bases, leaving 15 bases between them. This chain's CDR3 is CASSCGTGGHQETQYF. CDR3 bases: TGCGCCAGCAGCTGCGGTACTGGCGGACACCAAGAGACCCAGTACTTC.

This clone was observed many times. This rearrangement joins TRBV4-1 to TRBJ2-7, with D unclear. This CDR3 spans 11 amino acids. From germline, CDR1 is MGHRA and CDR2 YSYEKL. The V gene lost 0 bases and the J gene lost 6 bases, with 3 bases spanning the gap. The CDR3 DNA reads TGCGCCAGCAGCCAAGATCTCGAGCAGTACTTC. This codes for CASSQDLEQYF.

Sample share makes this clone medium-sized (0.01 to 0.1%). V and J are TRBV6-1 and TRBJ2-2, with 8 bases fitting TRBD2. The V gene's germline CDR1 is MNHNS and CDR2 SASEGT. The CDR3 length is 16 residues. Trimming removed 3 bases from V and 4 bases from J; junction bases left unmatched: 7. CDR3 region: CASSDREGLATGELFF. The DNA of the CDR3 is TGTGCCAGCAGTGATCGGGAGGGTCTGGCCACCGGGGAGCTGTTTTTT.

In this sample, this clone is medium-sized. The J gene is TRBJ2-5, the V gene TRBV6-1; 7 bases align to TRBD2. From germline, CDR1 is MNHNS and CDR2 SASEGT. This CDR3 is 16 amino acids long. V lost 10 bases and J lost 2; bases outside the gene matches: 16. CDR3 sequence: CATTERIGTTQETQYF. As DNA, the CDR3 is TGTGCCACAACGGAGCGGATTGGGACTACACAAGAGACCCAGTACTTC.

At least ten counts were recorded for this clone. CDR3 loop: CASRNLNSYNEQFF. The CDR3 DNA reads as TGTGCCAGCAGGAACCTTAACTCCTACAATGAGCAGTTCTTC. The chain uses TRBV6-2 or TRBV6-3 and TRBJ2-1; D is ambiguous. The length of the CDR3 is 14 residues. V lost 6 bases, J lost 0 bases, and 9 bases lay in between. CDR1 MNHEY and CDR2 SVGEGT come from the germline V gene.

As regards this clone: An end of the junction does not agree with germline; a read error may underlie this. The chain joins TRBV27 to TRBJ1-6; no clear D. Germline V gene lookup returns CDR1 MNHEY and CDR2 SMNVEV (reference sequence). The CDR3 is made up of 15 amino acids. The CDR3 DNA sequence: TGTGCCAGCAGGAGACACTACCAGGCAAATTCGCCCCTCCACTTT. This translates into CASRRHYQANSPLHF.

The V and J genes are TRBV20-1 and TRBJ2-5; a weak D match, TRBD2 (5 bases). The J call may be incorrect, as the DNA end agrees better with TRBJ2-1. The CDR3 has 14 amino acids. Germline lookup yields CDR1 DFQATT and CDR2 SNEGSKA (reference sequence). DNA for the CDR3: TGCAGTGCTAGAGATTATTCGGCGGGCAATGAGCAGTTCTTC. This encodes CSARDYSAGNEQFF.

This clone is labeled medium-sized (0.01 to 0.1%). The chain recombines TRBV27 with TRBJ2-7; the match to TRBD2 covers 7 bases. CDR1 is MNHEY, CDR2 SMNVEV, per germline (reference sequence). The CDR3 loop spans 14 amino acids. Trimming at V came to 5 bases and at J to 0 bases, leaving 4 bases not matched to a gene. The CDR3 region has the DNA TGTGCCAGCAGTCCCTCTAGCGGCTCCTACGAGCAGTACTTC. It specifies CASSPSSGSYEQYF.

Ten or more counts support this clone. This chain connects TRBV7-8 to TRBJ2-7, with D uncertain. This CDR3 region has 14 residues. The germline gives CDR1 SGHVS, CDR2 FQNEAQ. V shed 2 bases and J shed 0 bases, with 8 bases lying between them. The CDR3 DNA follows: TGTGCCAGCAGCTTAATCGCACGCTCCTACGAGCAGTACTTC. Protein sequence: CASSLIARSYEQYF.

This clone was seen at least ten times. The chain employs TRBV10-3 and TRBJ1-2, with D possibly matching TRBD1 (6 bases). V lost 6 bases, J lost 8 bases, and 22 bases lay in between. Germline lookup yields CDR1 ENHRY and CDR2 SYGVKD. CDR3 length: 15 residues. CDR3 DNA: TGTGCCATCAGGAAAGGTGGGGGGCTCCCAGGCGGCTACACCTTC. This sequence encodes CAIRKGGGLPGGYTF.

Ten or more counts support this clone. The chain links TRBV3-1 to TRBJ2-3; 10 bases are a match to TRBD2. The CDR3 consists of 17 residues. V was pared by 3 bases and J by 0 bases, with 6 bases of the junction left unmatched. Germline V gene lookup returns CDR1 LGHDT and CDR2 YNNKEL (reference sequence). CDR3 loop: CASSQALAGGSTDTQYF. The CDR3 bases are TGTGCCAGCAGCCAGGCTTTAGCGGGAGGTAGCACAGATACGCAGTATTTT.

This clone was detected only a few times. The CDR3 spells CATPAGLREKLFF. For the CDR3, the DNA is TGTGCCACCCCCGCGGGTTTACGGGAAAAACTGTTTTTT. The rearrangement uses TRBV24-1 and TRBJ1-4; D is ambiguous. Trimming removed 9 bases from V and 8 bases from J, with 15 bases in between. The CDR3 is made up of 13 amino acids. Germline values: CDR1 KGHDR, CDR2 SFDVKD.

The table lists this clone with many counts. This may be a read error, as it is one base from a much larger clone. V usage is TRBV7-3 and J usage is TRBJ2-1; 9 bases line up with TRBD2. Germline loops: CDR1 SGHTA, CDR2 FQGTGA. The CDR3 has 15 residues. The DNA for the CDR3 is TGTGCCGGCAGCCGCGCGGGGGGGGTGCCCAATGAGCAGTTCTTC. Residues: CAGSRAGGVPNEQFF.

By share, this clone ranks as medium-sized. This chain uses TRBV28 with TRBJ2-7, with 8 bases aligning to TRBD1. In germline, CDR1 is MDHEN, CDR2 SYDVKM. The CDR3 has 14 amino acids. After removal of 6 bases from V and 0 bases from J, the junction contained 4 bases not matched to a gene. The CDR3, as DNA: TGTGCCAGCAGACGGACAGGGATCTCCTACGAGCAGTACTTC. Translated, it gives CASRRTGISYEQYF.

This clone was observed a handful of times. The chain employs TRBV6-1 and TRBJ2-2; the D gene is possibly TRBD2 (9 bases). The CDR3 sequence is 17 residues long. Germline lookup yields CDR1 MNHNS and CDR2 SASEGT. Trimming pared 8 bases from V and 6 bases from J, leaving 25 bases between. The DNA for the CDR3 is TGTGCCAGCGCTGGACAGGGCGGTCTAGCGGGGCCCGGGGAGCTGTTTTTT. Protein sequence: CASAGQGGLAGPGELFF.

The V and J genes are TRBV6-1 and TRBJ2-7; the match to TRBD1 covers 9 bases. Germline V CDR1 and CDR2: MNHNS, SASEGT. Germline trimming cut 5 bases from V and 5 bases from J; bases unmatched to any gene: 16. The CDR3 spans 17 residues. CDR3 amino acids: CASSPTTPGQGLDEQYF. For the CDR3, the DNA is TGTGCCAGCAGTCCTACAACCCCGGGACAGGGTCTAGACGAGCAGTACTTC.

This clone was seen repeatedly, ten times or more. The chain has TRBV29-1 and TRBJ2-7; 9 bases map to TRBD1. Germline V gene lookup returns CDR1 SQVTM and CDR2 ANQGSEA. J was trimmed by 2 bases and V by 6 bases; bases with no gene match: 8. This CDR3 is built from 14 residues. For the CDR3, the DNA is TGCAGCGTCATGAAACAGGGGGCTGCCTACGAGCAGTACTTC. It translates to CSVMKQGAAYEQYF.

This clone occurred many times. V gene TRBV4-1 combines with J gene TRBJ2-4; D is perhaps TRBD1 (6 bases). Trimming took 1 base from V and 0 from J, leaving 13 bases between them. Germline lookup yields CDR1 MGHRA and CDR2 YSYEKL. The CDR3 sequence is 17 residues long. This chain's CDR3 is CASSQAHQGGAKNIQYF. The CDR3 bases are TGCGCCAGCAGCCAAGCCCACCAAGGGGGAGCCAAAAACATTCAGTACTTC.

There are many counts of this clone. The chain has TRBV5-6 and TRBJ2-1; D gene uncertain. CDR3 size: 13 residues. The germline V gene has CDR1 SGHDT and CDR2 YYEEEE. V was trimmed by 0 bases and J by 4 bases, leaving 5 bases between them. DNA for the CDR3: TGTGCCAGCAGCTTGGACAGTTACAATGAGCAGTTCTTC. Protein product: CASSLDSYNEQFF.

This clone was counted at least ten times. This chain connects TRBV12-3 or TRBV12-4 to TRBJ2-2; 10 bases line up with TRBD2. V was pared by 3 bases and J by 3 bases, with 13 bases of the junction left unmatched. CDR3 length equals 19 residues. The CDR3 DNA reads as TGTGCCAGCAGTTTTTGGTCTAGCGGGGGAGGGGGGGACACCGGGGAGCTGTTTTTT. Protein sequence: CASSFWSSGGGGDTGELFF.

This clone was seen a few times. V is TRBV5-4 and J is TRBJ2-7; D unresolved. TRBJ2-5 matches the DNA end more closely, so the J call is doubtful. Germline CDR1 and CDR2: SGHNT and YYREEE (reference sequence). This CDR3 has 14 amino acids. The DNA for the CDR3 is TGTGCCAGCAGCTCGCCCAGCTTCCAAGAGACCCAGTACTTC. Encoded protein: CASSSPSFQETQYF.